Listed below are T cell receptor beta chains from one sample, sequenced in a study of shared clonotypes between healthy human individuals. Repertoires were generated with immunoSEQ multiplex PCR, while TCRdb's copy carries only in-frame clones and drops some. The sample has fewer than 1.4 million clones, roughly 74% seen once; the top ten hold under 0.8%. Sequences were obtained from memory CD4+ T cells from PBMCs. These receptor sequences come from a man aged 18 to 29 in good health. Some clones in this sample may be carry-over from other donors' samples. Each CDR3 is given with its conserved first and last residue. The order of the fields is J gene, D gene, V gene, CDR3 DNA, CDR3 protein. A D gene is named only where the DNA matches it firmly.

>TRBJ1-2|.|TRBV11-3
TGTGCCAGCAGCTCAACGCCGCACAGGTCACCGAATTATTATGGCTACACCTTC
CASSSTPHRSPNYYGYTF
>TRBJ2-5|.|TRBV18
TGTGCCAGCGCGCGGGGCATGGAGACCCAGTACTTC
CASARGMETQYF
>TRBJ2-7|TRBD1|TRBV5-6
TGTGCCAGCAGCGATGGGACAGGGGCTACCTACGAGCAGTACTTC
CASSDGTGATYEQYF
>TRBJ1-1|.|TRBV12-2
TGTGCAAGTCGCCCTTACAGGGCGGACACTGAAGCTTTCTTT
CASRPYRADTEAFF
>TRBJ1-1|.|TRBV6-5
TGTGCCAGCGCCGATTGGGCCGATAACACTGAAGCTTTCTTT
CASADWADNTEAFF
>TRBJ2-7|TRBD2|TRBV25-1
TGTGCCAGCAGTGAGTCACGCGGGAGCAATCGGTACGAGCAGTACTTC
CASSESRGSNRYEQYF
>TRBJ2-7|.|TRBV7-2
TGTGCCAGCAGCTTAGAGGCTGCCTGGAACGAGCAGTACTTC
CASSLEAAWNEQYF
>TRBJ2-7|.|TRBV28
TGTGCCAGCAGTTTTCTATCCACCTACGAGCAGTACTTC
CASSFLSTYEQYF
>TRBJ2-5|TRBD1|TRBV5-6
TGTGCCAGCAGCTTGGGGACAGGGCGAGGGACCCAGTACTTC
CASSLGTGRGTQYF
>TRBJ1-1|.|TRBV5-1
TGCGCCAGCAGCTTGGTCACAGGGAACACTGAAGCTTTCTTT
CASSLVTGNTEAFF
>TRBJ2-3|.|TRBV7-2
TGTGCCAGCAGCTTGGACAGCCTCACAGATACGCAGTATTTT
CASSLDSLTDTQYF